This TCR beta chain was retrieved from a study of cytomegalovirus exposure and HLA in healthy donors. Comments on this clone: Its target is unknown.

Use of 60 Vbeta and 13 Jbeta primers characterized the PCR. Only in-frame clones appear in the TCRdb table, and some are missing; sequencing was by immunoSEQ multiplex PCR. The table includes 150,000 to 200,000 clones, just under 85% detected once. The germline V and J ends were trimmed by 5 bases and 2 bases, with 13 bases remaining between them. This CDR3 contains 14 residues. Germline V gene data show CDR1 as SGHVS and CDR2 as FQNEAQ. The study's findings and limits: A few of the chains that were CMV-associated were confirmed in vitro to be specific for CMV antigens. Most TCRs appeared rarely, but some public TCRs recurred in many donors. There were around 160 TCR beta chains listed as cytomegalovirus-associated.

There were likely unrecorded immune exposures, though donors were nominally healthy when sampled. Material: PBMCs. The receptor was derived from a girl under 18 in good health and CMV-seropositive. The chain has TRBV7-8 and TRBJ2-7; D gene uncertain. The CDR3 bases are TGTGCCAGCAGCAGAGGTTCCGGCCCCTACGAGCAGTACTTC. Its protein product is CASSRGSGPYEQYF.